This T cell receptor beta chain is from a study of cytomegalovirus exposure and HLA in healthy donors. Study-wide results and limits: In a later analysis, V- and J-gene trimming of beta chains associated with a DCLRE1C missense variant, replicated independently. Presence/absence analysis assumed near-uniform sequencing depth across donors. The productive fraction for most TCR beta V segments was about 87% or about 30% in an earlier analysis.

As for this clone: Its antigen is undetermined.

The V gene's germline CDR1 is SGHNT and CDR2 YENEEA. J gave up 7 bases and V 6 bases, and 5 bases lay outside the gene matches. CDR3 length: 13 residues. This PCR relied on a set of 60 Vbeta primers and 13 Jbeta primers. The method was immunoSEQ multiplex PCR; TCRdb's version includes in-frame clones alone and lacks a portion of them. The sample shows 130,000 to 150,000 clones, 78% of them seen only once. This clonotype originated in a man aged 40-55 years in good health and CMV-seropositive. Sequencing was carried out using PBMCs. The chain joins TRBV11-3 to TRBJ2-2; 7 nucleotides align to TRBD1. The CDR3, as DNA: TGTGCCAGCAGATTACAGGGGAACGGGGAGCTGTTTTTT. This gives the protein CASRLQGNGELFF.